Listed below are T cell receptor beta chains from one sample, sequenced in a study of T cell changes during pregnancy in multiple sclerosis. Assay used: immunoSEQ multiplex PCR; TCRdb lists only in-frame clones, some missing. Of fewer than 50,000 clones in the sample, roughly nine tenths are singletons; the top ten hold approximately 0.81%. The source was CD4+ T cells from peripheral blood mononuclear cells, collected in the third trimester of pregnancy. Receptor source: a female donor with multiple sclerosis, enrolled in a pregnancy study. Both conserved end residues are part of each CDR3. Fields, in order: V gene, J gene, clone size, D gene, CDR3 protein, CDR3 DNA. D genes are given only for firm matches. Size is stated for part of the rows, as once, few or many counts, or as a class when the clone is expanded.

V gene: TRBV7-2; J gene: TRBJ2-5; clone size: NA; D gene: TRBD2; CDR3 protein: CASSRNLAGGWQETQYF; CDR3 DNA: TGTGCCAGCAGCCGCAACCTAGCGGGAGGGTGGCAAGAGACCCAGTACTTC
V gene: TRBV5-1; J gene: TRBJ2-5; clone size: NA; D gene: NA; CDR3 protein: CASSSQGKETQYF; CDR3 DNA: TGCGCCAGCAGCTCCCAGGGCAAAGAGACCCAGTACTTC
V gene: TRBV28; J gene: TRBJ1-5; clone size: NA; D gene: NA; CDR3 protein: CASSPRAAGNQPQHF; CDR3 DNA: TGTGCCAGCAGTCCCCGAGCAGCGGGGAATCAGCCCCAGCATTTT
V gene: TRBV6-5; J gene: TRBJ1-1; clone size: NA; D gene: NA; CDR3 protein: CARTAGTEAFF; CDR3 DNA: TGTGCCAGGACGGCGGGCACTGAAGCTTTCTTT
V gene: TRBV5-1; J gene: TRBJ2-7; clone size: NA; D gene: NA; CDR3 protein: CASSLGSLSTYEQYF; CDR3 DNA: TGCGCCAGCAGCTTGGGATCCTTATCTACCTACGAGCAGTACTTC
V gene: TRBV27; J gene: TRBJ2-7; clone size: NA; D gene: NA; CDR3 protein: CASSRQGVRVADEQYF; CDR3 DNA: TGTGCCAGCAGTAGGCAGGGGGTTCGGGTAGCGGATGAGCAGTACTTC
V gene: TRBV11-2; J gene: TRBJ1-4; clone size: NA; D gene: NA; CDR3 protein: CASSLRTETRGRNEKLFF; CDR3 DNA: TGTGCCAGCAGCTTACGGACGGAGACGCGGGGACGGAACGAAAAACTGTTTTTT
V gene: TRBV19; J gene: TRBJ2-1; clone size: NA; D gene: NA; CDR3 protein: CASSIAAANEQFF; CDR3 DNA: TGTGCCAGTAGTATCGCGGCTGCCAATGAGCAGTTCTTC
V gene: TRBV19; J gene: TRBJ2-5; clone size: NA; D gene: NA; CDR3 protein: CASTVTGQETQYF; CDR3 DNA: TGTGCCAGTACTGTTACCGGCCAAGAGACCCAGTACTTC
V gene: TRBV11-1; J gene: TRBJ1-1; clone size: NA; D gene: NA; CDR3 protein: CASSRQVNTEAFF; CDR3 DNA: TGTGCCAGCAGCAGACAGGTGAACACTGAAGCTTTCTTT
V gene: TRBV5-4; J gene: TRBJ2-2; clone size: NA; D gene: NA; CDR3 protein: CASSVLRGFANTGELFF; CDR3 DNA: TGTGCCAGCAGCGTATTAAGGGGGTTCGCGAACACCGGGGAGCTGTTTTTT
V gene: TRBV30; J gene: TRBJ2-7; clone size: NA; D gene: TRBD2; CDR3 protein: CAWSALAGTGEQYF; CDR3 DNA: TGTGCCTGGAGTGCACTAGCGGGAACGGGTGAGCAGTACTTC
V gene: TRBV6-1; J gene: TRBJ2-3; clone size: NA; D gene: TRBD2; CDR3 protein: CASSEGTSGRHLINTDTQYF; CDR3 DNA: TGTGCCAGCAGTGAAGGGACTAGCGGGAGGCATCTTATCAATACAGATACGCAGTATTTT
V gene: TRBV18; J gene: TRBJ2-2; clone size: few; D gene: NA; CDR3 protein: CASSPDTMSNTGELFF; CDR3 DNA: TGTGCCAGCTCACCTGATACTATGTCGAACACCGGGGAGCTGTTTTTT
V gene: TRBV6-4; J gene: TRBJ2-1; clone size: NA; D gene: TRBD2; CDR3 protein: CASSDGTSGYNEQFF; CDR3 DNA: TGTGCCAGCAGTGACGGGACTAGCGGTTACAATGAGCAGTTCTTC
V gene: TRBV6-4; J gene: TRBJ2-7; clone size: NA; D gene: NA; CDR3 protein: CASSPGNEAHEQYF; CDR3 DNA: TGTGCCAGCAGCCCGGGAAACGAAGCACACGAGCAGTACTTC
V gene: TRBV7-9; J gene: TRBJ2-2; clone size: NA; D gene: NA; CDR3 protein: CASSSRQETTGELFF; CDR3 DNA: TGTGCCAGCAGCTCGAGACAGGAAACGACCGGGGAGCTGTTTTTT
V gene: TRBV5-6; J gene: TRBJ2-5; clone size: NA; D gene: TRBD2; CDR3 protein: CASSASSGRRETQYF; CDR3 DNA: TGTGCCAGCAGCGCGTCTAGCGGGAGGAGAGAGACCCAGTACTTC
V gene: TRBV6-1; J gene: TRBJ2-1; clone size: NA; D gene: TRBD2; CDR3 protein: CASSELAGEGEQFF; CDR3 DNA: TGTGCCAGCAGTGAGCTAGCGGGAGAGGGGGAGCAGTTCTTC
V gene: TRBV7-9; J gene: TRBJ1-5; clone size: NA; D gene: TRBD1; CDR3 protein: CASSPMAGQRNQPQHF; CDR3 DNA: TGTGCCAGCAGCCCAATGGCGGGACAGAGAAATCAGCCCCAGCATTTT
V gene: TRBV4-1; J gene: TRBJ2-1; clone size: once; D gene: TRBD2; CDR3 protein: CASSQTRTLPQLASNEQFF; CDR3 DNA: TGCGCCAGCAGTCAGACCCGGACCTTACCACAACTAGCGTCCAATGAGCAGTTCTTC
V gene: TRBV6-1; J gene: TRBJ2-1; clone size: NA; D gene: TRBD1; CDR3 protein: CASRGTGGNEQFF; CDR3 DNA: TGTGCCAGCCGCGGGACAGGGGGGAATGAGCAGTTCTTC
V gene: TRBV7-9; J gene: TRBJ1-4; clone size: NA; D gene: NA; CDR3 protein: CASSFTTNEKLFF; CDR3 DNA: TGTGCCAGCAGCTTCACAACTAATGAAAAACTGTTTTTT
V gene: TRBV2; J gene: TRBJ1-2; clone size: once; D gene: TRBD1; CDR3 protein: CASRDRQGSYGYTF; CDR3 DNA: TGTGCCAGCAGAGATAGACAGGGATCCTATGGCTACACCTTC
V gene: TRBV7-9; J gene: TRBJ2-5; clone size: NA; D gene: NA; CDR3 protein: CASSPGASPQETQYF; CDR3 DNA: TGTGCCAGCAGCCCAGGGGCTAGCCCGCAAGAGACCCAGTACTTC
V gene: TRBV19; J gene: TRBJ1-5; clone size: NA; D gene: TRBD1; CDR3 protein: CADTQTGGDQPQHF; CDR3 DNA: TGTGCCGATACCCAGACAGGGGGGGATCAGCCCCAGCATTTT
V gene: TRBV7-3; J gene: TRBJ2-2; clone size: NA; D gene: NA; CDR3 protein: CASSLRTSQGRGELFF; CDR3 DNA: TGTGCCAGCAGCTTACGGACCTCTCAGGGAAGGGGGGAGCTGTTTTTT
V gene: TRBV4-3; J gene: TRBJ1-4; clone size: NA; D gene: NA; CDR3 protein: CASSQADRFGKLFF; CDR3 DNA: TGCGCCAGCAGCCAAGCCGACAGGTTCGGCAAACTGTTTTTT
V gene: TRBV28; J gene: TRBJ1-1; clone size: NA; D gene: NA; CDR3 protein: CASSTPAGTEAFF; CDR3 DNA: TGTGCCAGCAGTACCCCCGCGGGAACTGAAGCTTTCTTT
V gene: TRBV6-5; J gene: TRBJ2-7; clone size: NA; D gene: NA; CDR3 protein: CASSYSISGGSYEQYF; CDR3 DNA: TGTGCCAGCAGTTACTCGATTTCTGGCGGTAGCTACGAGCAGTACTTC
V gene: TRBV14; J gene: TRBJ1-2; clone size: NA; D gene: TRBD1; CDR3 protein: CASSRGQAKFNYGYTF; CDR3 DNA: TGTGCCAGCAGCCGCGGACAGGCAAAATTTAACTATGGCTACACCTTC
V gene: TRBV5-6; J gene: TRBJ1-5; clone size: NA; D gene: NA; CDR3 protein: CASSLEGRPYTMDQPQHF; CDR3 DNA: TGTGCCAGCAGCTTGGAGGGGCGTCCATATACGATGGATCAGCCCCAGCATTTT
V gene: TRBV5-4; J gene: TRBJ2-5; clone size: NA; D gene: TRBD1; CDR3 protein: CASSLQGVRGTQYF; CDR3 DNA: TGTGCCAGCAGCTTGCAGGGGGTCAGAGGGACCCAGTACTTC
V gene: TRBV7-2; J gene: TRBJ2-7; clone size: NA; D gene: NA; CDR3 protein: CASSFLTYEQYF; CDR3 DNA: TGTGCCAGCAGCTTCCTAACCTACGAGCAGTACTTC
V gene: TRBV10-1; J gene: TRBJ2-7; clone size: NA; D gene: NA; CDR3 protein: CASSATQGSYEQYF; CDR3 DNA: TGCGCCAGCAGTGCAACACAGGGCTCCTACGAGCAGTACTTC
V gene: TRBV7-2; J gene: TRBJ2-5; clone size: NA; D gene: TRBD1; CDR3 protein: CATKGTGGPAQYF; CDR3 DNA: TGTGCCACCAAGGGGACAGGGGGCCCGGCCCAGTACTTC
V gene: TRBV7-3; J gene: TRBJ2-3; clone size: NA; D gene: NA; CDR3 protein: CASSLTASDIDTQYF; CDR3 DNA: TGTGCCAGCAGCTTAACGGCTAGCGATATAGATACGCAGTATTTT
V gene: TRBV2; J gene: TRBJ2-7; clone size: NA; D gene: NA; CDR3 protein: CASSVAPGAPYEQYF; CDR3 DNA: TGTGCCAGCAGTGTCGCTCCGGGAGCGCCCTACGAGCAGTACTTC
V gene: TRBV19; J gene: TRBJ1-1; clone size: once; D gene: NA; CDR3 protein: CASSIGRGTEAFF; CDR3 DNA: TGTGCCAGTAGTATAGGCAGGGGAACTGAAGCTTTCTTT
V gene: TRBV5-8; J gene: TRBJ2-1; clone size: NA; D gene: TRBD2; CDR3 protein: CASSPGTSGDNEQFF; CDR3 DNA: TGTGCCAGCAGCCCGGGGACTAGCGGCGACAATGAGCAGTTCTTC
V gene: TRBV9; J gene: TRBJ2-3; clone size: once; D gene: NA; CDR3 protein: CASSVGGVETDTQYF; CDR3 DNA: TGTGCCAGCAGCGTGGGGGGAGTAGAGACAGATACGCAGTATTTT
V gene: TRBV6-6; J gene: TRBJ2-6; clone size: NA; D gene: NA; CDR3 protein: CATYLRGANVLTF; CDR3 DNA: TGTGCCACCTACCTTCGGGGGGCCAACGTCCTGACTTTC
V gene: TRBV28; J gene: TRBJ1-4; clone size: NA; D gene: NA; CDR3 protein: CASSLRQPNEKLFF; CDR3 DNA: TGTGCCAGCAGCCTGCGACAGCCTAATGAAAAACTGTTTTTT